This is a list of T cell receptor beta chains from one sample in a study of Graves' ophthalmopathy and Graves' hyperthyroidism. MiXCR was run by TCRdb on the multiplex PCR reads, yielding one entry per CDR3 protein. This sample carries over a million distinct CDR3 sequences, less than 45% of them seen once, and the ten largest clones take around 10%. Sequences were obtained from peripheral blood or thyroid tissue (not recorded which). Receptors originate from an adult man with Graves' hyperthyroidism. The CDR3 runs from the conserved cysteine through the conserved F or W. The D gene is left open where the match is weak. Clone size is shown for a subset of rows, as once, few, many or a class of expanded clone.

clone size,D gene,V gene,J gene,CDR3 protein,CDR3 DNA
-,TRBD1,TRBV7-2,TRBJ2-7,CASSPQGTGPVYEQYF,TGTGCCAGCAGCCCCCAGGGGACAGGGCCGGTCTACGAGCAGTACTTC
-,TRBD1,TRBV6-5,TRBJ1-1,CASSYDREVAEAFF,TGTGCCAGCAGTTATGACAGGGAGGTGGCTGAAGCTTTCTTT
-,-,TRBV15,TRBJ2-7,CATSGGHRKDEQYF,TGTGCCACCAGCGGGGGACACAGAAAGGACGAGCAGTACTTC
-,TRBD2,TRBV29-1,TRBJ2-7,CSVEAGGEQYF,TGCAGCGTTGAAGCGGGGGGAGAGCAGTACTTC
few,TRBD2,TRBV29-1,TRBJ2-7,CSVLTLSGTSGRPYEQYF,TGCAGCGTATTAACACTAAGCGGGACTAGCGGGAGACCCTACGAGCAGTACTTC
-,TRBD1,TRBV10-3,TRBJ1-5,CAIHGGQGNSNQPQHF,TGTGCCATCCACGGGGGACAGGGAAATAGCAATCAGCCCCAGCATTTT
-,-,TRBV2,TRBJ1-5,CASRWRSNQPQHF,TGTGCCAGCAGATGGAGAAGCAATCAGCCCCAGCATTTT
many,TRBD1,TRBV19,TRBJ1-5,CASSIETGGVQPQHF,TGTGCCAGTAGTATAGAGACAGGGGGTGTGCAGCCCCAGCATTTT
many,-,TRBV20-1,TRBJ2-7,CSARTLSYDSYEQYF,TGCAGTGCTAGGACCCTTAGCTATGACTCCTACGAGCAGTACTTC
-,TRBD1,TRBV5-1,TRBJ2-6,CASSTGQGNSGANVLTF,TGCGCCAGCAGCACCGGACAGGGAAACTCTGGGGCCAACGTCCTGACTTTC
many,-,TRBV25-1,TRBJ1-2,CASTGSPNYGYTF,TGTGCCAGCACAGGGTCCCCAAACTATGGCTACACCTTC
many,-,TRBV7-2,TRBJ2-7,CASSLLPGVSYEQYF,TGTGCCAGCAGCTTATTGCCGGGGGTTTCCTACGAGCAGTACTTC
-,TRBD1,TRBV7-8,TRBJ1-5,CAWAGTGTNQPQHF,TGTGCCTGGGCCGGGACAGGGACTAATCAGCCCCAGCATTTT
-,TRBD1,TRBV19,TRBJ2-7,CASSRTGRAYEQYF,TGTGCCAGTAGTAGGACAGGGAGAGCCTACGAGCAGTACTTC
-,-,TRBV7-9,TRBJ2-5,CASSQRGTKETQYF,TGTGCCAGCAGCCAAAGGGGCACTAAAGAGACCCAGTACTTC
-,-,TRBV10-3,TRBJ2-5,CASSPHVRQGGKETQYF,TGTGCCAGCAGTCCGCATGTAAGACAGGGAGGGAAAGAGACCCAGTACTTC
-,-,TRBV5-5,TRBJ2-7,CASSLAANPGYEQYF,TGCGCCAGCAGCTTGGCCGCAAACCCGGGCTACGAGCAGTACTTC